This TCR beta chain was sequenced in a study of CD8+ T cells in alopecia areata. Sequencing relied on a cDNA template that was reverse transcribed from extracted RNA. The data were produced by immunoSEQ multiplex PCR, yet TCRdb's version contains in-frame clones alone and is incomplete. The data hold fewer than 100,000 clones, with 60% to 75% observed a single time. Treatment indicated: oral pan-JAK inhibitor, 5-10 mg twice daily. Germline V lookup: CDR1 MNHEY, CDR2 SMNVEV (reference sequence). Germline trimming cut 2 bases from V and 8 bases from J; bases unmatched to any gene: 6. The CDR3 contains 14 residues.

Sequenced material: CD8+ T cells sorted from blood, taken at week 4, from a patient treated with tofacitinib. The clonotype was recovered from a human donor with alopecia areata. The rearrangement links TRBV27 to TRBJ2-1, with TRBD1 matching over 7 bases. This CDR3 is CASSLTTGEDEQFF. As DNA, the CDR3 is TGTGCCAGCAGTTTAACCACAGGGGAAGATGAGCAGTTCTTC.